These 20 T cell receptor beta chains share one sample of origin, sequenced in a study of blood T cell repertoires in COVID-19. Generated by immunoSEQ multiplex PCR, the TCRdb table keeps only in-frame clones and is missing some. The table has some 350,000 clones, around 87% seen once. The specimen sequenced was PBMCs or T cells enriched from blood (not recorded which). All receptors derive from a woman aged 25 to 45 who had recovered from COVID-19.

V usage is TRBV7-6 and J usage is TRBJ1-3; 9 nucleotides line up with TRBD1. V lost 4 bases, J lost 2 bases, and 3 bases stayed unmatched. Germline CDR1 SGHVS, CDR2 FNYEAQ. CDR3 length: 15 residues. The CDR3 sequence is CASSSRQGAGNTIYF. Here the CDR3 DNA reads TGTGCCAGCAGCTCTCGACAGGGGGCTGGAAACACCATATATTTT.

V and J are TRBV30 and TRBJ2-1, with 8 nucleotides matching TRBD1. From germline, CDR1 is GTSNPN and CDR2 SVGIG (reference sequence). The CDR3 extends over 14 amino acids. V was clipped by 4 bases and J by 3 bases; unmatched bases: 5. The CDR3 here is CAWIPDRVYNEQFF. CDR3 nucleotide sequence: TGTGCCTGGATTCCGGACAGGGTCTACAATGAGCAGTTCTTC.

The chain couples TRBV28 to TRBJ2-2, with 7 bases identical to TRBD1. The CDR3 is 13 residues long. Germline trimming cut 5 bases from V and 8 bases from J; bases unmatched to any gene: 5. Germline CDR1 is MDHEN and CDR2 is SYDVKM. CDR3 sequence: CASSQLTGGELFF. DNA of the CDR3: TGTGCCAGCAGTCAGTTGACAGGGGGGGAGCTGTTTTTT.

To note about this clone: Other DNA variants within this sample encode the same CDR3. The CDR3 nucleotides read TGTGCCAGCAGCGTCGGACTAGCGGGGGAGACCCAGTACTTC. It encodes CASSVGLAGETQYF. The chain employs TRBV9 and TRBJ2-5; TRBD2 matches 12 bases. Germline trimming cut 2 bases from V and 5 bases from J; bases unmatched to any gene: 1. CDR3 length: 14 residues. Germline values: CDR1 SGDLS, CDR2 YYNGEE. Full variable domain (remainder filled in from reference TRBV9 and TRBJ2-5): DSGVTQTPKHLITATGQRVTLRCSPRSGDLSVYWYQQSLDQGLQFLIQYYNGEERAKGNILERFSAQQFPDLHSELNLSSLELGDSALYFCASSVGLAGETQYFGPGTRLLVL.

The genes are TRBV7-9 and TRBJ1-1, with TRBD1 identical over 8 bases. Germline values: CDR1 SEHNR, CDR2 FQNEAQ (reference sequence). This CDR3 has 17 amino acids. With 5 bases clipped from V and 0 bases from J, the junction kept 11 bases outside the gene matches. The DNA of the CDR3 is TGTGCCAGCAGCCCACCCCGCGGACAGGGAGTGAACACTGAAGCTTTCTTT. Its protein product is CASSPPRGQGVNTEAFF. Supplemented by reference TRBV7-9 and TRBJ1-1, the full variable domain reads DTGVSQNPRHKITKRGQNVTFRCDPISEHNRLYWYRQTLGQGPEFLTYFQNEAQLEKSRLLSDRFSAERPKGSFSTLEIQRTEQGDSAMYLCASSPPRGQGVNTEAFFGQGTRLTVV.

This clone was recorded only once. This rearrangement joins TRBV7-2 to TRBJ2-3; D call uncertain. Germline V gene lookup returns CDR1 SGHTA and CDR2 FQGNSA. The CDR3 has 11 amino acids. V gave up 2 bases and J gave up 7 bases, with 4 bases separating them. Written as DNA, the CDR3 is TGTGCCAGCAGCTTATATAATACGCAGTATTTT. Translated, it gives CASSLYNTQYF. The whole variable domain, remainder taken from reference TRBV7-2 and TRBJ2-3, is GAGVSQSPSNKVTEKGKDVELRCDPISGHTALYWYRQSLGQGLEFLIYFQGNSAPDKSGLPSDRFSAERTGGSVSTLTIQRTQQEDSAVYLCASSLYNTQYFGPGTRLTVL.

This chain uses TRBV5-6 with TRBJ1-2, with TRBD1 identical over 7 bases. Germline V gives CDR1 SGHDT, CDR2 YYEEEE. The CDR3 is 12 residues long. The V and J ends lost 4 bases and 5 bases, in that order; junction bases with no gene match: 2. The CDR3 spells CASSRGQYGYTF. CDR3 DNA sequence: TGTGCCAGCAGCCGGGGACAGTATGGCTACACCTTC. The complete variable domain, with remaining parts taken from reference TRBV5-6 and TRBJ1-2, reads DAGVTQSPTHLIKTRGQQVTLRCSPKSGHDTVSWYQQALGQGPQFIFQYYEEEERQRGNFPDRFSGHQFPNYSSELNVNALLLGDSALYLCASSRGQYGYTFGSGTRLTVV.

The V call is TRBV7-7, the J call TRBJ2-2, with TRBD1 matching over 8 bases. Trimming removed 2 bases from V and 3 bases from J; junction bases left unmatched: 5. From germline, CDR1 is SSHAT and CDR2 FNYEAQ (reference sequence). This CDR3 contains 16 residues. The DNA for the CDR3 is TGTGCCAGCAGCTTAAGAGCAGGGGGCGACACCGGGGAGCTGTTTTTT. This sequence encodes CASSLRAGGDTGELFF.

CDR3 sequence reads: CASSLGAGRGYTF. CDR3 coding DNA: TGTGCCAGCAGCTTGGGGGCAGGGCGAGGCTACACCTTC. J is TRBJ1-2 and V is TRBV5-8; a weak D match, TRBD1 (5 bases). V lost 0 bases and J 8 bases, leaving 11 bases between the germline ends. Per germline, CDR1 SGHTS and CDR2 YDEGEE. The CDR3 extends over 13 amino acids.

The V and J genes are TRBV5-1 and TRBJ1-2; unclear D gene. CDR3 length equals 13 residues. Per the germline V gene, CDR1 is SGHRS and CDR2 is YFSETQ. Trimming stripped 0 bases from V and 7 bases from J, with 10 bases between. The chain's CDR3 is CASSLDVGSGYTF. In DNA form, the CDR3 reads TGCGCCAGCAGCTTGGATGTAGGGAGTGGCTACACCTTC.

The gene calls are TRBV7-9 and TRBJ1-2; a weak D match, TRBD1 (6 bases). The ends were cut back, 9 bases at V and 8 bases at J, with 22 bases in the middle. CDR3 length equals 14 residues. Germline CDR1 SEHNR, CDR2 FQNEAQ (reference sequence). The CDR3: CASQNPTGIKGYTF. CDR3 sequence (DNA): TGTGCCAGTCAGAATCCTACAGGGATAAAGGGCTACACCTTC.

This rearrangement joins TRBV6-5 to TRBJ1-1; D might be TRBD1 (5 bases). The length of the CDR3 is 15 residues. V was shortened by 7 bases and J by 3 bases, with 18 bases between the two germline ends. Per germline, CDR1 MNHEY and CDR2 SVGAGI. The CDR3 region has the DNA TGTGCCAGCACTCCGGCGCAGGGCTGGGACACTGAAGCTTTCTTT. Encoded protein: CASTPAQGWDTEAFF.

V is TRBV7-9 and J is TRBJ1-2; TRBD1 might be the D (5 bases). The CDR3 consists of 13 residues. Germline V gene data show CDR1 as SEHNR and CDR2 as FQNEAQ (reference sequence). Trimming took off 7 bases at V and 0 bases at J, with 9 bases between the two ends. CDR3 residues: CASMATANYGYTF. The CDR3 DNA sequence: TGTGCCAGCATGGCGACAGCTAACTATGGCTACACCTTC.

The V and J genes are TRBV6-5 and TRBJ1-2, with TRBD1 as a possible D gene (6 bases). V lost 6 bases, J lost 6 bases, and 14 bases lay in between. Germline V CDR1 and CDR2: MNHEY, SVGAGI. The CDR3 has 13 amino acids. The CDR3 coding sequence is TGTGCCAGCAGCCGGTGGGGGGGCGATGGCTACACCTTC. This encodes CASSRWGGDGYTF.

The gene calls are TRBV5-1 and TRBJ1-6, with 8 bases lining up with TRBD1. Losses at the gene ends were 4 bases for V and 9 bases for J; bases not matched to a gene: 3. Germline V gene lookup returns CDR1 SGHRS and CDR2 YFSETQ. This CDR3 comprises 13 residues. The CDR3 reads CASSGDRGSPLHF. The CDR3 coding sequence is TGCGCCAGCAGCGGAGACAGGGGTTCACCCCTCCACTTT. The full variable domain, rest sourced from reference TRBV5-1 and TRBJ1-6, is KAGVTQTPRYLIKTRGQQVTLSCSPISGHRSVSWYQQTPGQGLQFLFEYFSETQRNKGNFPGRFSGRQFSNSRSEMNVSTLELGDSALYLCASSGDRGSPLHFGNGTRLTVT.

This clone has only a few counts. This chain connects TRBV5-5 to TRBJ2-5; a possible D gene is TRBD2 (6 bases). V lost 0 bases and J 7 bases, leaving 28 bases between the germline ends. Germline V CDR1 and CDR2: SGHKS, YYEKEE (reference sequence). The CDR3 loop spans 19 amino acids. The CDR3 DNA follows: TGTGCCAGCAGCTTGGGTTCCGGGAGAATGGGACCCTCTTCGTCGACCCAGTACTTC. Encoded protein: CASSLGSGRMGPSSSTQYF. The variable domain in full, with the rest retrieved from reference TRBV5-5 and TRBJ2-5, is DAGVTQSPTHLIKTRGQQVTLRCSPISGHKSVSWYQQVLGQGPQFIFQYYEKEERGRGNFPDRFSARQFPNYSSELNVNALLLGDSALYLCASSLGSGRMGPSSSTQYFGPGTRLLVL.

For the CDR3, the DNA is TGTGCCAGCAGTTTACAGGAAGGGGACACCATATATTTT. Translating it yields CASSLQEGDTIYF. The rearrangement links TRBV6-4 to TRBJ1-3; the D gene is possibly TRBD1 (5 bases). The ends were cut back, 5 bases at V and 8 bases at J, with 13 bases in the middle. CDR3 length: 13 residues. Per the germline V gene, CDR1 is MRHNA and CDR2 is SNTAGT.

The chain's CDR3 is CASSLGGDPGNTIYF. The CDR3 coding sequence is TGTGCCAGCAGCTTAGGCGGGGACCCTGGAAACACCATATATTTT. The chain carries TRBV7-2 and TRBJ1-3; D is perhaps TRBD1 (5 bases). V lost 1 base and J lost 2, with 9 bases in between. This CDR3 contains 15 residues. Per the germline V gene, CDR1 is SGHTA and CDR2 is FQGNSA.

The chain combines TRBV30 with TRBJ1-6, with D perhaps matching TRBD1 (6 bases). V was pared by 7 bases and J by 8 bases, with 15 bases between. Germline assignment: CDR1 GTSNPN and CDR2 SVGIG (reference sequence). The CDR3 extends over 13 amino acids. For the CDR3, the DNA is TGTGCCTTATCCACAGGGTTCGATTCACCCCTCCACTTT. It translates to CALSTGFDSPLHF.

The CDR3 nucleotides read TGTGCCAGCAGTTACTCGGGTAGCGGGGGGATTCCAGATACGCAGTATTTT. It translates to CASSYSGSGGIPDTQYF. This chain connects TRBV6-2 or TRBV6-3 to TRBJ2-3, with TRBD2 matching 10 bases. CDR1 and CDR2 from the germline V gene are MNHEY and SVGEGT. This CDR3 has 17 amino acids. Trimming cost V 0 bases and J 4 bases; bases outside gene matches: 7.